Presented here are 17 T cell receptor beta chains from one specimen sequenced in a study of blood T cell repertoires in COVID-19. Libraries were prepared by immunoSEQ multiplex PCR; TCRdb keeps only in-frame clonotypes and omits some of them. The data contain 140,000 to 150,000 clones, approximately 85% of them singletons. The sequenced sample was peripheral blood. These receptors all come from a woman aged 60-75 years with COVID-19, enrolled during active disease.

The V and J genes are TRBV19 and TRBJ1-1, with D maybe TRBD1 (6 bases). Germline assignment: CDR1 LNHDA and CDR2 SQIVND (reference sequence). This CDR3 has 15 residues. V was pared by 5 bases and J by 1 base, with 14 bases between. As DNA, the CDR3 is TGTGCCAGTAGTCTATGGACAGCTCAGAACACTGAAGCTTTCTTT. It translates to CASSLWTAQNTEAFF.

The genes are TRBV5-1 and TRBJ2-3, with 8 positions matching TRBD2. J was trimmed by 0 bases and V by 1 base; bases with no gene match: 7. CDR3 length equals 17 residues. Germline CDR1 reads SGHRS; CDR2 reads YFSETQ. The CDR3 coding sequence is TGCGCCAGCAGCTTGCCGGACGGGGGGGCTAGCACAGATACGCAGTATTTT. Its translation: CASSLPDGGASTDTQYF. Full variable domain (missing parts from reference TRBV5-1 and TRBJ2-3): KAGVTQTPRYLIKTRGQQVTLSCSPISGHRSVSWYQQTPGQGLQFLFEYFSETQRNKGNFPGRFSGRQFSNSRSEMNVSTLELGDSALYLCASSLPDGGASTDTQYFGPGTRLTVL.

The chain is built from TRBV15 and TRBJ2-1; 8 bases agree with TRBD1. CDR1 LNHNV and CDR2 YYDKDF come from the germline V gene (reference sequence). V shed 7 bases and J 8 bases; nucleotides not matched to a gene: 7. The CDR3 is 13 residues long. The CDR3 sequence is CATKTGDRYEQFF. The CDR3 DNA is TGTGCCACCAAGACAGGGGATCGGTATGAGCAGTTCTTC.

The V and J genes are TRBV7-2 and TRBJ1-2; maybe TRBD1 (6 bases). Trimming removed 2 bases from V and 6 bases from J, with 16 bases in between. The germline gives CDR1 SGHTA, CDR2 FQGNSA. The CDR3 is made up of 15 amino acids. Written as DNA, the CDR3 is TGTGCCAGCAGCTTAAGCCCCACAGGGCTGGATGGCTACACCTTC. It specifies CASSLSPTGLDGYTF.

The chain employs TRBV2 and TRBJ1-1, with 8 bases that match TRBD1. J gave up 8 bases and V 5 bases, and 4 bases lay outside the gene matches. CDR1 and CDR2 from the germline V gene are SNHLY and FYNNEI. The CDR3 is made up of 12 amino acids. This CDR3 reads CASSRTGLEAFF. For the CDR3, the DNA is TGTGCCAGCAGTCGGACAGGGCTCGAAGCTTTCTTT.

The V gene is TRBV7-3, the J gene TRBJ1-2, with no clear D. In germline, CDR1 is SGHTA, CDR2 FQGTGA. Trimming pared 6 bases from V and 4 bases from J, leaving 15 bases between. The length of the CDR3 is 14 residues. For the CDR3, the DNA is TGTGCCAGCAGTCTAAATGAGGGTGGCTATGGCTACACCTTC. Amino acids: CASSLNEGGYGYTF.

V and J are TRBV6-5 and TRBJ1-6; 7 bases map to TRBD1. After removal of 7 bases from V and 4 bases from J, the junction contained 7 bases not matched to a gene. The CDR3 runs 15 residues. Germline values: CDR1 MNHEY, CDR2 SVGAGI. CDR3 loop: CASTSTGDYNSPLHF. The CDR3 DNA reads TGTGCCAGCACCTCAACAGGGGATTATAATTCACCCCTCCACTTT.

The V call is TRBV5-4, the J call TRBJ2-3, with 10 positions matching TRBD2. V lost 1 base to trimming and J lost 1 base; unmatched junction nucleotides: 3. The CDR3 consists of 16 residues. Germline lookup yields CDR1 SGHNT and CDR2 YYREEE (reference sequence). The CDR3 sequence is CASSLYSGGRTDTQYF. CDR3 nucleotides: TGTGCCAGCAGCTTGTATAGCGGGGGGCGCACAGATACGCAGTATTTT.

The rearrangement joins TRBV18 to TRBJ1-2; D gene unclear. CDR1 KGHSH and CDR2 LQKENI come from the germline V gene. The CDR3 contains 12 residues. Trimming pared 3 bases from V and 6 bases from J, leaving 8 bases between. The CDR3 spells CASSPSGNGYTF. In nucleotides, the CDR3 is TGTGCCAGCTCACCCTCGGGTAATGGCTACACCTTC.

The CDR3 DNA reads as TGTGCCACCAAGGACCGAGCGGGGGGGCCCTACAATGAGCAGTTCTTC. It codes for CATKDRAGGPYNEQFF. V and J are TRBV15 and TRBJ2-1; 10 bases fit TRBD2. V lost 7 bases, J lost 2 bases, and 8 bases stayed unmatched. This CDR3 is built from 16 residues. CDR1 and CDR2 (germline): LNHNV, YYDKDF (reference sequence).

J is TRBJ2-1 and V is TRBV19, with TRBD2 matching over 8 bases. Germline V gene sequence: CDR1 LNHDA, CDR2 SQIVND (reference sequence). The CDR3 loop spans 15 amino acids. The trim removed 7 bases at V and 0 bases at J, leaving 5 bases unmatched. The chain's CDR3 is CASIPGGSSYNEQFF. Written as DNA, the CDR3 is TGTGCCAGTATCCCGGGAGGGAGCTCCTACAATGAGCAGTTCTTC.

The V call is TRBV7-8, the J call TRBJ1-2, with a possible D match to TRBD1 (5 bases). This CDR3 contains 16 residues. V dropped 0 bases and J dropped 3 bases, with 14 bases sitting between them. The germline V gene has CDR1 SGHVS and CDR2 FQNEAQ. CDR3 loop: CASSLAPGREDYGYTF. CDR3 nucleotides: TGTGCCAGCAGCTTAGCGCCAGGCAGGGAAGACTATGGCTACACCTTC.

This chain links TRBV6-6 with TRBJ1-2; 8 nucleotides match TRBD1. With V trimmed by 6 bases and J by 4 bases, 4 bases remained unmatched. The V gene's germline CDR1 is MNHNY and CDR2 SVGAGI (reference sequence). The CDR3 is made up of 13 amino acids. The CDR3 DNA reads TGTGCCAGCAGCCTCACAGGGGGCTATGGCTACACCTTC. This gives the protein CASSLTGGYGYTF.

This clone was observed a few times. The V call is TRBV7-2, the J call TRBJ1-1; D call uncertain. The CDR3 has 16 residues. Germline V gene data show CDR1 as SGHTA and CDR2 as FQGNSA. Trimming shortened V by 5 bases and J by 1 base, and 17 bases separated the two germline ends. The CDR3: CASSPGWVAANTEAFF. DNA of the CDR3: TGTGCCAGCAGCCCCGGATGGGTAGCCGCGAACACTGAAGCTTTCTTT.

The chain joins TRBV4-3 to TRBJ1-4; 12 bases match TRBD1. The CDR3 totals 17 residues. The germline V gene has CDR1 LGHNA and CDR2 YSLEER. V shed 3 bases and J 6 bases; nucleotides not matched to a gene: 8. The CDR3 sequence is CASSQAGQGAGDEKLFF. For the CDR3, the DNA is TGCGCCAGCAGCCAGGCGGGACAGGGGGCCGGGGATGAAAAACTGTTTTTT.

This chain joins TRBV10-3 and TRBJ1-4; 8 bases are a match to TRBD1. Germline V gives CDR1 ENHRY, CDR2 SYGVKD. The CDR3 covers 16 residues. V gave up 0 bases and J gave up 7 bases; unmatched junction bases: 7. This CDR3 reads CAISESQGAMGEKLFF. The CDR3 DNA follows: TGTGCCATCAGTGAGTCGCAGGGGGCTATGGGTGAAAAACTGTTTTTT.

The rearrangement uses TRBV14 and TRBJ2-7; 8 positions match TRBD2. The CDR3 consists of 17 residues. Germline CDR1 is SGHDN and CDR2 is FVKESK. Germline trimming cut 2 bases from V and 4 bases from J; bases unmatched to any gene: 13. The CDR3 spells CASSQHPSGPRLYEQYF. The DNA of the CDR3 is TGTGCCAGCAGCCAACACCCTAGCGGGCCAAGATTGTACGAGCAGTACTTC. The full variable domain, in which reference TRBV14 and TRBJ2-7 provide the parts outside the CDR3, is EAGVTQFPSHSVIEKGQTVTLRCDPISGHDNLYWYRRVMGKEIKFLLHFVKESKQDESGMPNNRFLAERTGGTYSTLKVQPAELEDSGVYFCASSQHPSGPRLYEQYFGPGTRLTVT.